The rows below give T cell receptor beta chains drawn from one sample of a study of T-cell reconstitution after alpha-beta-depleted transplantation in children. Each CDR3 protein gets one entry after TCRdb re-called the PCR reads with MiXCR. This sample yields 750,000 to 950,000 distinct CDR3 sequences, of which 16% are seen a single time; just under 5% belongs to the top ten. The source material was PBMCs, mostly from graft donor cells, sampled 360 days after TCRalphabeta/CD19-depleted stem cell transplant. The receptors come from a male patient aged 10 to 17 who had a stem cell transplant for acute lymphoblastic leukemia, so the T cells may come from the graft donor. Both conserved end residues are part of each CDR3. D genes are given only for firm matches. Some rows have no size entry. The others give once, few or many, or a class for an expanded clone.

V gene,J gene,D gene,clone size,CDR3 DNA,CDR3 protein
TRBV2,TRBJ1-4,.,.,TGTGCCAGCAGATTCGGGGGGTCAACTAATGAAAAACTGTTTTTT,CASRFGGSTNEKLFF
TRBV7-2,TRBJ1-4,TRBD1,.,TGTGCCAGCAGGGTGACAGGGCACGGTGAAAAACTGTTTTTT,CASRVTGHGEKLFF
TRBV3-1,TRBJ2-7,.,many,TGTGCCAGCAGCCAAGAAGGGTGGATATCCAGCTCCTACGAGCAGTACTTC,CASSQEGWISSSYEQYF
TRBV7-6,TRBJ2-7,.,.,TGTGCCAGCACCCCCTCCGACTACTCCTACGAGCAGTACTTC,CASTPSDYSYEQYF
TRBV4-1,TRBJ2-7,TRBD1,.,TGCGCCAGCAGCCAAGTGGGCAGGGGGAGATCCTACGAGCAGTACTTC,CASSQVGRGRSYEQYF
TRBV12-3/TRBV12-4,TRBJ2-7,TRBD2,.,TGTGCCAGCAGTGCCCCCGGGAGGTACGAGCAGTACTTC,CASSAPGRYEQYF
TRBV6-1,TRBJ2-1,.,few,TGTGCCAGCAGGTTCGGGCGGGGGCTCCATGACAATGAGCAGTTCTTC,CASRFGRGLHDNEQFF
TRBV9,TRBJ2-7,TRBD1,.,TGTGCCAGCAGCGTAGAGGGACAGGGTACGTACGAGCAGTACTTC,CASSVEGQGTYEQYF
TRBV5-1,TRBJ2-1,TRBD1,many,TGCGCCAGCAGCCATACAGGGGGTAGTCCCAATGAGCAGTTCTTC,CASSHTGGSPNEQFF
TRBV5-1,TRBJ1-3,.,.,TGCGCCAGCAGCTTGGAACGACAGGGAAACACCATATATTTT,CASSLERQGNTIYF
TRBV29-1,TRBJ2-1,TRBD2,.,TGCAGCGTTTTTTTCATAGCGGGGAGGCCGACCTACAATGAGCAGTTCTTC,CSVFFIAGRPTYNEQFF
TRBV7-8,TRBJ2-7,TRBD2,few,TGTGCCAGCAGCTTGGGACCGGGCCGGGAGGACTACGAGCAGTACTTC,CASSLGPGREDYEQYF
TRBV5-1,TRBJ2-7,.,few,TGCGCCAGCAGCTTATTGACAGAGTCCTACGAGCAGTACTTC,CASSLLTESYEQYF
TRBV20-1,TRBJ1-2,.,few,TGCAGTGCTAGAACTACAGGGTTAGACTATGGCTACACCTTC,CSARTTGLDYGYTF
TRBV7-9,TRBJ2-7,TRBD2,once,TGTGCCAGCAGCCTTAGCGGGAGGCCGCCCTACGAGCAGTACTTC,CASSLSGRPPYEQYF
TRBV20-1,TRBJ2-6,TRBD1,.,TGCAGTGCTGTACAGGGGTTGGCTGCTCCGATCTCTGGGGCCAACGTCCTGACTTTC,CSAVQGLAAPISGANVLTF
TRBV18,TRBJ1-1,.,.,TGTGCCAGCTCACCAAGGGCAGGGAACTATCCGAACACTGAAGCTTTCTTT,CASSPRAGNYPNTEAFF
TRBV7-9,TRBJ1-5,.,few,TGTGCCAGCAGCTTAGCTGTCAGGGAACACGATCAGCCCCAGCATTTT,CASSLAVREHDQPQHF
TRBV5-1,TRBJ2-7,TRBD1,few,TGCGCCAGCAGCTTGGGGACAGGGGGAGGGATCTCCTACGAGCAGTACTTC,CASSLGTGGGISYEQYF
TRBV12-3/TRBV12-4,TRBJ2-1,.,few,TGTGCCAGCAGTTTCTGGACAGAGAATGAGCAGTTCTTC,CASSFWTENEQFF
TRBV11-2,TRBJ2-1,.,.,TGTGCCAGCAGCCCACGGACGAAGCGGGATGAGCAGTTCTTC,CASSPRTKRDEQFF
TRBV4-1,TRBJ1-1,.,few,TGCGCCAGCAGCCAAGCCTGGCGGCAGAATTGGGCTTTCTTT,CASSQAWRQNWAFF
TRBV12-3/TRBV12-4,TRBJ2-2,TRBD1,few,TGTGCCAGCAGTTTGGGCATACAGGGGGCCGTCGGGGAGCTGTTTTTT,CASSLGIQGAVGELFF
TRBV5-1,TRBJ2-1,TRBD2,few,TGCGCCAGCAGCTTCTTCCCTAGCGGGGTGAACAATGAGCAGTTCTTC,CASSFFPSGVNNEQFF
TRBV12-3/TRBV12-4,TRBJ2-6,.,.,TGTGCCAGCAGCCAAGGAAGGGCGTCTGGGGCCAACGTCCTGACTTTC,CASSQGRASGANVLTF
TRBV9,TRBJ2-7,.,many,TGTGCCAGCAGCGTAGGCCCAGGGATAAGCTCCTACGAGCAGTACTTC,CASSVGPGISSYEQYF
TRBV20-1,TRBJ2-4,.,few,TGCAGTGCTAGACTCAGGTCCCAAAACATTCAGTACTTC,CSARLRSQNIQYF
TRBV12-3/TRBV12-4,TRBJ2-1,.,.,TGTGCCAGCAGTTTATTTCAGCGGAACAATGAGCAGTTCTTC,CASSLFQRNNEQFF